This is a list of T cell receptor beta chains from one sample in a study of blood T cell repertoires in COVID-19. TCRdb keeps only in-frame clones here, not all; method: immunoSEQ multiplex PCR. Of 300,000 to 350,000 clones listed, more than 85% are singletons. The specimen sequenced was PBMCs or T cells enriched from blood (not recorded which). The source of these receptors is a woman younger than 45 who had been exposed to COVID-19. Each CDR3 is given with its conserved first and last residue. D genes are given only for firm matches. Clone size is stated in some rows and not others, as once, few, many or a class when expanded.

TGTGCCAGCAGCCAGGGTAGCTTGGCGAACACTGAAGCTTTCTTT	CASSQGSLANTEAFF	TRBV3-1/TRBV3-2	.	TRBJ1-1	.
TGTGCCATCGCGTCGACGGCGGGGGCATACAATGAGCAGTTCTTC	CAIASTAGAYNEQFF	TRBV10-3	.	TRBJ2-1	.
TGTGCCAGCAGCCAAGGGTCGGTAGTAGCTTCGGGAGAGACCCAGTACTTC	CASSQGSVVASGETQYF	TRBV3-1/TRBV3-2	.	TRBJ2-5	.
TGTGCCACCAGTGGTCGCGGACTTCCCACTAGCACAGATACGCAGTATTTT	CATSGRGLPTSTDTQYF	TRBV24-1	.	TRBJ2-3	.
TGTGCCAGCAGGAGGACAGTTTATGGCTACACCTTC	CASRRTVYGYTF	TRBV2	.	TRBJ1-2	.
TGTGCCAGCAGGGGGGCCGGGGGGAACTATAATTCACCCCTCCACTTT	CASRGAGGNYNSPLHF	TRBV3-1/TRBV3-2	.	TRBJ1-6	.
TGTGCCAGCAGCTTTGGACAGCTGAACGAGCAGTACTTC	CASSFGQLNEQYF	TRBV11-2	.	TRBJ2-7	.
TGTGCCAGCAGCCCCCCGGGCCGGGGGATCCCTGAAGCTTTCTTT	CASSPPGRGIPEAFF	TRBV7-9	many	TRBJ1-1	.
TGTGCCACCAGCAGGCCAGGGGCATCTGGAAACACCATATATTTT	CATSRPGASGNTIYF	TRBV15	.	TRBJ1-3	.
TGTGCCACCTCACAGGGGTTTATGAACACTGAAGCTTTCTTT	CATSQGFMNTEAFF	TRBV5-4	.	TRBJ1-1	TRBD1
TGCGCCAGCAGCCAGGACAGGGGAACAAGCCCTGAAGCTTTCTTT	CASSQDRGTSPEAFF	TRBV4-3	.	TRBJ1-1	TRBD1
TGTGCCAGCAGCCCCCCGTTACAGGGCGAGCAGTACTTC	CASSPPLQGEQYF	TRBV3-1/TRBV3-2	.	TRBJ2-7	.
TGTGCCAGCAGCCAAACCACCTCGACAGTCCCCCTAGAAGCTTTCTTT	CASSQTTSTVPLEAFF	TRBV3-1/TRBV3-2	.	TRBJ1-1	.
TGCAGCGTTGGGCAGGGCAATGCCATATATTTT	CSVGQGNAIYF	TRBV29-1	once	TRBJ1-3	.
TGTGCCAGCAGCCCCCAGGGGGTCTACGAGCAGTACTTC	CASSPQGVYEQYF	TRBV5-6	once	TRBJ2-7	TRBD1
TGTGCCAGCAGCTTAGATTCAGGGGGTATTTCGGAAGAGCAGTTCTTC	CASSLDSGGISEEQFF	TRBV7-9	.	TRBJ2-1	TRBD1
TGTGCCAGCAGCCTCAATAGAGGGGACAGGGTGCCGGATACGCAGTATTTT	CASSLNRGDRVPDTQYF	TRBV4-2	.	TRBJ2-3	TRBD1
TGCAGTGCTCCCCTCTACAGTGAAGCTTTCTTT	CSAPLYSEAFF	TRBV20-1	once	TRBJ1-1	.